This T cell receptor (beta chain) comes out of a study of blood T cell repertoires in COVID-19. Across the whole study: Whether acute or convalescent, the COVID-19 samples came from the United States, Italy and Spain.

Per germline, CDR1 LNHNV and CDR2 YYDKDF (reference sequence). The CDR3 spans 15 residues. V gave up 2 bases and J gave up 3 bases, with 14 bases separating them. Some clones are missing from TCRdb's copy, which holds only in-frame ones; the method was immunoSEQ multiplex PCR. The top ten hold roughly 0.9% of the sample, which has roughly 200,000 clones, around 87% seen once. This clonotype was sampled from a woman aged 18 to 35 who had recovered from COVID-19. The sample was peripheral blood. V is TRBV15 and J is TRBJ2-7; TRBD1 might be the D (5 bases). CDR3 protein: CATSRNQGEGYEQYF. The CDR3 bases are TGTGCCACCAGCAGAAACCAGGGTGAAGGCTACGAGCAGTACTTC.